Sequencing of this T cell receptor (beta chain) was carried out in a study of tumour-infiltrating T cells in Burkitt lymphoma. Here immunoSEQ multiplex PCR was the method, and the copy in TCRdb shows in-frame clones only, minus some. Counted here are roughly 7,100 clones, 15% to 20% occurring once; the ten biggest clones make up just over 3%. This clone has a handful of counts. The TCR sequence derives from a human donor with diffuse large B-cell lymphoma. The material sequenced was tumor tissue.

The CDR3 here is CASSLKGSFTEAFF. DNA for the CDR3: TGTGCCAGCAGTTTGAAGGGGTCGTTCACTGAAGCTTTCTTT. The chain recombines TRBV27 with TRBJ1-1, with D perhaps matching TRBD1 (5 bases). Germline V gene lookup returns CDR1 MNHEY and CDR2 SMNVEV (reference sequence). Trimming cost V 3 bases and J 4 bases, with 12 bases left between them. The CDR3 is 14 residues long.